Following are 15 T cell receptor beta chains from one sample sequenced in a study of liver allograft versus peripheral blood T cells. Study as a whole: Hepatic allograft T cell receptor repertoires were evaluated relative to those present in recipients' peripheral blood.

TCRdb reprocessed the reads via MiXCR and lists one record per CDR3 protein. The data show about 8,400 distinct CDR3 sequences, roughly 15% seen once. Receptor source: a human patient who had a liver transplant. Some T cells may be provided by the graft donor.

By sample share, this clonotype is medium-sized (0.01 to 0.1%). The chain has TRBV29-1 and TRBJ1-5; D perhaps matches TRBD1 (6 bases). Germline CDR1 SQVTM, CDR2 ANQGSEA. The CDR3 is 12 residues long. Trimming took 7 bases from V and 5 from J, leaving 12 bases between them. The CDR3 DNA follows: TGCAGCGCTGGGACAACGGATCAGCCCCAGCATTTT. This translates into CSAGTTDQPQHF.

By its share, this clonotype is medium-sized. The chain uses TRBV15 and TRBJ2-2; either TRBD1 or TRBD2 may fit D (6 bases each). CDR1 and CDR2 from the germline V gene are LNHNV and YYDKDF (reference sequence). The V end was cut by 4 bases, the J end by 8 bases, with 14 bases between. The CDR3 is made up of 14 amino acids. For the CDR3, the DNA is TGTGCCACCAGCAACGGAAGGGGGGTTGGGGAGCTGTTTTTT. Amino acids: CATSNGRGVGELFF. Combining the CDR3 with reference TRBV15 and TRBJ2-2 gives the whole variable domain DAMVIQNPRYQVTQFGKPVTLSCSQTLNHNVMYWYQQKSSQAPKLLFHYYDKDFNNEADTPDNFQSRRPNTSFCFLDIRSPGLGDTAMYLCATSNGRGVGELFFGEGSRLTVL.

About this clonotype itself: Just one base apart from a much larger clone, this may be a read error. The chain has TRBV28 and TRBJ1-5, with TRBD1 matching 9 bases. V shed 1 base, J shed 2 bases, and the junction held 3 bases outside the gene matches. Germline V gene lookup returns CDR1 MDHEN and CDR2 SYDVKM. CDR3 size: 16 residues. This CDR3 is CASSLFGTGRNQPQHF. The CDR3 DNA is TGTGCCAGCAGTTTATTCGGGACAGGGCGCAATCAGCCCCAGCATTTT.

Sample share makes this clonotype medium-sized. One end of the junction does not line up with germline, which may come from a read error. The V gene is TRBV12-3 or TRBV12-4, the J gene TRBJ1-3; 9 bases are shared with TRBD1. This CDR3 region has 13 residues. CDR3 sequence (DNA): TGTGCCAGCAGTTTACGGGTGGGACAGGGACTAACTTTT. Amino acids: CASSLRVGQGLTF.

This clonotype counts as medium-sized (0.01 to 0.1%). V usage is TRBV29-1 and J usage is TRBJ1-1; possibly TRBD1 for D (5 bases). CDR1 and CDR2 (germline): SQVTM, ANQGSEA. V lost 3 bases and J 4 bases, leaving 12 bases between the germline ends. CDR3 length: 13 residues. DNA for the CDR3: TGCAGCGTTGACAGTGTTGGGGGCACTGAAGCTTTCTTT. Its translation is CSVDSVGGTEAFF.

This clonotype is labeled medium-sized (0.01 to 0.1%). V usage is TRBV6-5 and J usage is TRBJ1-2; a weak D match, TRBD1 (6 bases). The CDR3 runs to 14 residues. Per the germline V gene, CDR1 is MNHEY and CDR2 is SVGAGI. V was shortened by 0 bases and J by 8 bases, with 13 bases between the two germline ends. For the CDR3, the DNA is TGTGCCAGCAGTTACTCGAAGGGGGGGTTCGGCTACACCTTC. It is translated as CASSYSKGGFGYTF.

This clonotype was detected many times. The chain links TRBV20-1 to TRBJ2-1, with D maybe TRBD2 (5 bases). The V end lost 2 bases, the J end lost 8 bases, and 10 bases lay between the germline ends. CDR3 length: 12 amino acids. Germline V lookup: CDR1 DFQATT, CDR2 SNEGSKA (reference sequence). The CDR3 here is CSARTRGDEQFF. The CDR3 DNA is TGCAGTGCTAGAACTCGGGGTGATGAGCAGTTCTTC.

This rearrangement joins TRBV5-6 to TRBJ2-3; D gene uncertain. Germline CDR1 reads SGHDT; CDR2 reads YYEEEE. This CDR3 spans 14 amino acids. Trimming removed 4 bases from V and 7 bases from J, with 16 bases in between. The CDR3 sequence: CASSTEGPGYTQYF. The CDR3 DNA is TGTGCCAGCAGCACCGAAGGCCCAGGTTATACGCAGTATTTT.

The chain recombines TRBV6-5 with TRBJ1-2; TRBD1 matches 9 bases. Germline CDR1 is MNHEY and CDR2 is SVGAGI. Trimming cost V 6 bases and J 9 bases; bases outside gene matches: 5. The CDR3 totals 12 residues. This CDR3 reads CASSRDRVRYTF. CDR3 sequence (DNA): TGTGCCAGCAGCCGGGACAGGGTGCGCTACACCTTC.

This clonotype rates as medium-sized (0.01 to 0.1%). The chain recombines TRBV18 with TRBJ2-1; 9 bases align to TRBD1. The CDR3 runs 15 residues. Germline assignment: CDR1 KGHSH and CDR2 LQKENI. The ends lost 2 bases at V and 8 bases at J; junction bases unmatched: 7. The CDR3 sequence: CASSPSTGGQYEQFF. CDR3 nucleotide sequence: TGTGCCAGCTCACCATCGACAGGGGGGCAATATGAGCAGTTCTTC.

This clonotype qualifies as large. This chain uses TRBV24-1 with TRBJ2-7; the D gene could be TRBD1 or TRBD2 (5 bases each). Germline V gene lookup returns CDR1 KGHDR and CDR2 SFDVKD. The V end was cut by 1 base, the J end by 4 bases, with 16 bases between. The CDR3 runs to 16 residues. The chain's CDR3 is CATSDFSGTGHYEQYF. In DNA form, the CDR3 reads TGTGCCACCAGTGATTTTTCCGGGACGGGCCATTACGAGCAGTACTTC.

This clonotype was found many times. The J gene is TRBJ2-1, the V gene TRBV11-1, with 7 bases matching TRBD1. CDR3 length equals 15 residues. V shed 3 bases, J shed 5 bases, and the junction held 7 bases outside the gene matches. Germline V lookup: CDR1 SGHAT, CDR2 FQDESV (reference sequence). The DNA for the CDR3 is TGTGCCAGCAGCTTGACGGGACAGCTCAACAATGAGCAGTTCTTC. This codes for CASSLTGQLNNEQFF.

This clonotype turned up a few times. This sequence joins TRBV7-9 and TRBJ2-1, with 8 nucleotides matching TRBD1. The J segment lost 6 bases and the V segment lost 1 base, leaving 8 bases of the junction unmatched. The length of the CDR3 is 16 residues. The germline gives CDR1 SEHNR, CDR2 FQNEAQ (reference sequence). The CDR3 coding sequence is TGTGCCAGCAGCTTAGGATCACAGGGGGTCCCCAATGAGCAGTTCTTC. Residues: CASSLGSQGVPNEQFF.

With regard to this clonotype: A far larger clone lies a single base away; this is likely a read error. The chain has TRBV6-5 and TRBJ1-3, with 7 nucleotides matching TRBD1. The CDR3 has 17 amino acids. Germline CDR1 reads MNHEY; CDR2 reads SVGAGI. Germline trimming cut 5 bases from V and 0 bases from J; bases unmatched to any gene: 10. The CDR3 bases are TGTGCCAGCAGTCCCTCGGACAGGCCCCTCTCTGGAAACACCATATATTTT. It translates to CASSPSDRPLSGNTIYF.

At least ten counts were recorded for this clonotype. V is TRBV19 and J is TRBJ2-7; D gene unclear. Germline CDR1 and CDR2: LNHDA and SQIVND (reference sequence). This CDR3 contains 14 residues. The germline V and J ends were trimmed by 5 bases and 1 base, with 12 bases remaining between them. DNA for the CDR3: TGTGCCAGTAGTTCCGGGCGCCTTTCCTACGAGCAGTACTTC. Its protein product is CASSSGRLSYEQYF.